The clone carrying this T cell receptor (beta chain) was counted only a few times. The antigen is unknown. The data derive from a study of T-cell memory formation after mild COVID-19. About the research overall: Across donors, TCR clusters were largely donor specific. Regarding the study as a whole: Contracting clones, day 15 to 85, had balanced CD4/CD8, and later expanders favored CD4+. The study detected some responding clones in pre-infection memory, suggesting cross-reactive memory joined.

This CDR3 region has 13 residues. V was shortened by 4 bases and J by 4 bases, with 8 bases between the two germline ends. Germline values: CDR1 SGHTA, CDR2 FQGTGA. From the 5' RACE reads, TCRdb called clonotypes with MiXCR, one entry per CDR3 protein. The sample includes just over 60,000 distinct CDR3 sequences, about a tenth of them seen just once. The clonotype comes from a man aged 18 to 30 who had mild COVID-19 (a few samples of this study predate the infection). Cell type and time point are not known. Sequenced: PBMCs or a T cell subset sorted from them (not recorded which). The J gene is TRBJ2-1, the V gene TRBV7-3; D is possibly TRBD1 (5 bases). The DNA for the CDR3 is TGTGCCAGCAGCTCCAGACAGTACAATGAGCAGTTCTTC. Amino acid sequence: CASSSRQYNEQFF.